This TCR beta chain was captured in a study of CD8+CD57+ T cells in acquired aplastic anemia. All sequencing subjects had displayed CD8+CD57+ cell expansion on flow cytometry. Every patient presented with severe acquired aplastic anemia. Profiling of TCR beta VDJ combinations and CDR3 sequences used genomic DNA as template. Via MiXCR, TCRdb re-called the reads, giving one row per CDR3 protein. Seen here are roughly 150,000 distinct CDR3 sequences, 45% to 55% observed once, and the top ten hold approximately 3%. The TCR was taken from a human donor with aplastic anemia. The specimen was sorted CD4+, CD8+, or CD8+CD57+ T cells (not recorded which) from PBMCs.

CDR3 residues: CASSSGLAGLLQETQYF. CDR3 nucleotide sequence: TGTGCCAGCAGTTCCGGACTAGCGGGGCTTCTACAAGAGACCCAGTACTTC. J is TRBJ2-5 and V is TRBV5-6, with 12 bases aligning to TRBD2. This CDR3 contains 17 residues. Germline loops: CDR1 SGHDT, CDR2 YYEEEE. The V segment lost 5 bases and the J segment 2 bases; nucleotides outside the gene matches: 10.